This T cell receptor beta chain was sequenced in a study of T cell repertoires in cytomegalovirus infection. Study-wide points: There were HLA-C-restricted CMV-specific TCR beta clonotypes dominating the ex vivo response. The cumulative frequency of public TCR beta families distinguished individuals who carried CMV together with the relevant HLA.

MiXCR, applied by TCRdb to the reads, yields one record per CDR3 protein. This table holds roughly 630,000 distinct CDR3 sequences, 20% to 30% found once. The CDR3 spans 13 residues. V lost 1 base and J 5 bases, leaving 7 bases between the germline ends. The germline gives CDR1 SGHTA, CDR2 FQGNSA. On this clonotype: The antigen is unknown.

The source of this sequence is a human donor in good health (CMV status not recorded). Some clones in this sample may be carry-over from other donors' samples. Input material: CD8+ T cells from PBMCs. The genes are TRBV7-2 and TRBJ2-3; D gene uncertain. Here the CDR3 reads CASSLGALDTQYF. The CDR3 nucleotides read TGTGCCAGCAGCTTAGGGGCGCTAGATACGCAGTATTTT.